This paragraph reports one T cell receptor (beta chain). Original methodology: Amplification of reference gene primers provided the estimated nucleated cell counts. Sequenced by immunoSEQ multiplex PCR; TCRdb stores in-frame clones only, minus some. From that table come the V and J calls and clone size; the DNA was used to work out D and trimming. Here the sample spans roughly 280,000 clones, 75% to 90% being singletons. With V trimmed by 11 bases and J by 1 base, 4 bases remained unmatched. CDR3 length: 14 residues. CDR1 is ENHRY and CDR2 is SYGVKD in the germline V gene. The data were obtained in a study of blood T cell repertoires in COVID-19. Overall study: The cDNA or gDNA used as material had been derived from T cells, B-cell-depleted T cells, or PBMCs.

The clonotype originates from a man aged 45-60 years with acute or convalescent COVID-19. The rearrangement joins TRBV10-3 to TRBJ2-2; 10 bases agree with TRBD2. The sequenced sample consisted of peripheral blood. This chain's CDR3 is CASRTSGNTGELFF. The CDR3 DNA follows: TGTGCCTCCCGGACTAGCGGGAACACCGGGGAGCTGTTTTTT.